This is a list of T cell receptor beta chains from one sample in a study of blood T cells in healthy people across ages. TCRdb reprocessed the 5' RACE reads via MiXCR and lists one record per CDR3 protein. The sample contains approximately 800,000 distinct CDR3 sequences, approximately 65% of which appear only once. Sequencing was performed on blood. All receptors come from a man aged 25-40 years in good health. Both conserved end residues are part of each CDR3. The D gene is left open where the match is weak. Part of the rows lack a size; the others show once, few, many or a class for expanded clones.

NA	TRBV7-9	NA	TRBJ1-1	CASSFRWEEAFF	TGTGCCAGCAGCTTTAGGTGGGAAGAAGCTTTCTTT
NA	TRBV20-1	NA	TRBJ2-1	CSAWDLSSYNEQFF	TGCAGTGCTTGGGACTTAAGCTCCTACAATGAGCAGTTCTTC
TRBD1	TRBV28	NA	TRBJ2-7	CASEGQGPPYEQYF	TGTGCCAGCGAAGGACAGGGGCCTCCCTACGAGCAGTACTTC
NA	TRBV7-8	NA	TRBJ1-1	CASSLAPGGDTEAFF	TGTGCCAGCAGCTTAGCCCCAGGAGGGGACACTGAAGCTTTCTTT
NA	TRBV28	NA	TRBJ2-5	CASSSPMQGPGETQYF	TGCGCCAGCAGTTCCCCAATGCAGGGGCCAGGGGAGACCCAGTACTTC
NA	TRBV20-1	NA	TRBJ1-6	CSATFGISPLHF	TGCAGTGCTACATTTGGGATTTCACCCCTCCACTTT
NA	TRBV25-1	NA	TRBJ2-1	CASSEYAASSYNEQFF	TGTGCCAGCAGTGAATATGCGGCAAGCTCCTACAATGAGCAGTTCTTC
NA	TRBV7-9	NA	TRBJ1-6	CASSVNQPGWANSPLHF	TGTGCCAGCAGCGTCAACCAGCCAGGCTGGGCGAATTCACCCCTCCACTTT
NA	TRBV5-1	NA	TRBJ2-7	CASRKSTGNEQYF	TGCGCCAGCAGGAAATCGACAGGTAATGAGCAGTACTTC
NA	TRBV4-3	NA	TRBJ2-5	CASSQDLSALGETQYF	TGCGCCAGCAGCCAAGATCTTTCGGCCCTCGGCGAGACCCAGTACTTC
TRBD1	TRBV7-9	NA	TRBJ1-4	CASSENRGGEKLFF	TGTGCCAGCAGCGAAAACAGGGGAGGTGAAAAACTGTTTTTT
NA	TRBV13	NA	TRBJ2-3	CASSSWDDTDTQYF	TGTGCCAGCAGCTCCTGGGACGACACAGATACGCAGTATTTT
TRBD2	TRBV9	NA	TRBJ2-1	CASSAYFSGRHNEQFF	TGTGCCAGCAGTGCCTATTTTAGCGGGCGACACAATGAGCAGTTCTTC
TRBD2	TRBV6-2/TRBV6-3	NA	TRBJ2-1	CATSGGTKQFF	TGTGCCACAAGCGGGGGGACCAAGCAGTTCTTC
NA	TRBV6-2/TRBV6-3	few	TRBJ2-6	CASSPLTGPGPAGANVLTF	TGTGCCAGCAGTCCTTTAACAGGGCCAGGGCCCGCTGGGGCCAACGTCCTGACTTTC
TRBD2	TRBV7-2	NA	TRBJ2-7	CASSKGNSVAGGHSYEQYF	TGTGCCAGCAGTAAGGGTAACTCTGTAGCGGGGGGCCACTCCTACGAGCAGTACTTC
NA	TRBV6-1	NA	TRBJ1-1	CTSSVVWGETEAFF	TGTACCAGCAGTGTTGTTTGGGGGGAGACTGAAGCTTTCTTT
TRBD1	TRBV7-2	NA	TRBJ1-4	CASSSTGGWGEKLFF	TGTGCCAGCAGCAGCACAGGGGGCTGGGGGGAAAAACTGTTTTTT
TRBD2	TRBV4-1	NA	TRBJ2-1	CASSQTERGVYNEQFF	TGCGCCAGCAGCCAAACCGAGCGGGGGGTCTACAATGAGCAGTTCTTC
NA	TRBV4-3	few	TRBJ2-4	CASSRAIAKNIQYF	TGCGCCAGCAGCCGGGCTATAGCCAAAAACATTCAGTACTTC
NA	TRBV20-1	NA	TRBJ1-2	CSATIQGIPGGYTF	TGCAGTGCTACTATACAGGGCATCCCCGGCGGCTACACCTTC
NA	TRBV5-1	NA	TRBJ1-2	CASSPVCGKDWGYTF	TGCGCCAGCAGCCCGGTCTGTGGAAAAGACTGGGGCTACACCTTC
NA	TRBV5-1	NA	TRBJ1-2	CASSLERGGYTF	TGCGCCAGCAGCTTGGAACGGGGTGGCTACACCTTC
NA	TRBV12-3/TRBV12-4	few	TRBJ2-1	CASSDSFRVQFF	TGTGCCAGCAGTGACAGCTTCCGGGTGCAGTTCTTC
TRBD1	TRBV10-3	NA	TRBJ1-5	CATGTGYSNQPQHF	TGTGCCACTGGGACAGGCTATAGCAATCAGCCCCAGCATTTT
NA	TRBV6-5	many	TRBJ2-4	CASSYSWTSENIQYF	TGTGCCAGCAGTTACTCTTGGACATCCGAAAACATTCAGTACTTC
NA	TRBV6-6	NA	TRBJ2-7	CASSPIPWNEQYF	TGTGCCAGCAGCCCAATTCCCTGGAACGAGCAGTACTTC
TRBD1	TRBV7-2	NA	TRBJ1-2	CASSYGTGGKDYGYTF	TGTGCCAGCAGCTACGGGACAGGGGGCAAAGACTATGGCTACACCTTC
NA	TRBV12-3/TRBV12-4	NA	TRBJ2-7	CASSLMVAVPSYEQYF	TGTGCCAGCAGTTTAATGGTGGCAGTCCCCTCCTACGAGCAGTACTTC
TRBD1	TRBV11-2	once	TRBJ2-4	CASSLTAGGIDIQYF	TGTGCCAGCAGCTTAACGGCAGGGGGCATAGACATTCAGTACTTC